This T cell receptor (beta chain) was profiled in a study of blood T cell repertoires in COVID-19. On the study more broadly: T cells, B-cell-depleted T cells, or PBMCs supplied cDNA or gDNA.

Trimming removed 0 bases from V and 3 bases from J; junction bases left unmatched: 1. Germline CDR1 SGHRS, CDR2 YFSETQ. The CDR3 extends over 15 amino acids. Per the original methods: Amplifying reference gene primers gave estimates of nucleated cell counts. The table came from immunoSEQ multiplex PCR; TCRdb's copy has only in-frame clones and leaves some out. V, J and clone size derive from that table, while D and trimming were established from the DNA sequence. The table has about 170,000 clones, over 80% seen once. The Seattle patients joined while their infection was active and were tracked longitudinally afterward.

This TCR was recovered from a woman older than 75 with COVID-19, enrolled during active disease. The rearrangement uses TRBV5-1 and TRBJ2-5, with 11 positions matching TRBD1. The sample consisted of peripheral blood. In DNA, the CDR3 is TGCGCCAGCAGCTTGGGGACAGGGGGCGAAGAGACCCAGTACTTC. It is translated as CASSLGTGGEETQYF.